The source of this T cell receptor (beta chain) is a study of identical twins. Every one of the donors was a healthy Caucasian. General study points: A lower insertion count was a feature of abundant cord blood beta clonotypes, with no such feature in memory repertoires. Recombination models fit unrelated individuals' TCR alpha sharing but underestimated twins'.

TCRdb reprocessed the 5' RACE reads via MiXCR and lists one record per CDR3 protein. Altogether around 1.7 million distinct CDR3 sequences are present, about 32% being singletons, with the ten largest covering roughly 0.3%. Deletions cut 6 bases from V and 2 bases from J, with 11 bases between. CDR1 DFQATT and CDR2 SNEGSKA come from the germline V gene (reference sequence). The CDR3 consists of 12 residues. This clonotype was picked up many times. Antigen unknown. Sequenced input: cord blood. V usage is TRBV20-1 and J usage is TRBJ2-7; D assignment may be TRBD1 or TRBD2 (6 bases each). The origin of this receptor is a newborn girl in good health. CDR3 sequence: CSAKRGPYEQYF. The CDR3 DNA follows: TGCAGTGCCAAACGGGGGCCCTACGAGCAGTACTTC.